This T cell receptor (beta chain) emerged from a study of T cell changes during pregnancy in multiple sclerosis. This table comes from immunoSEQ multiplex PCR, and its TCRdb copy is limited to in-frame clones, with some not included. This sample yields about 80,000 clones, of which roughly 90% are seen a single time; 1.5% to 2% belongs to the top ten. The sample in question was peripheral blood, obtained before pregnancy. The TCR originated in a female donor with multiple sclerosis, enrolled in a pregnancy study.

The DNA for the CDR3 is TGTGCCAGCAGCGTAGGATTGGGCGCCGAAGGCACTGAAGCTTTCTTT. Translation gives CASSVGLGAEGTEAFF. V gene TRBV9 combines with J gene TRBJ1-1; D remains unclear. The CDR3 consists of 16 residues. Per the germline V gene, CDR1 is SGDLS and CDR2 is YYNGEE. Trimming took off 0 bases at V and 4 bases at J, with 16 bases between the two ends.